A selection of T cell receptor beta chains follows, all from one sample in a study of blood T cell repertoires in COVID-19. TCRdb's table, derived via immunoSEQ multiplex PCR, lists solely in-frame clones and lacks some. The sample lists about 150,000 clones; around 82% were seen once. Material for sequencing was peripheral blood. Every receptor here comes from a human donor with acute or convalescent COVID-19. The donor label of this sample is uncertain. Each CDR3 is given with its conserved first and last residue. The D gene is left open where the match is weak. Size is omitted from some rows. Given values are once, few, many or a class for expanded clones.

V gene: TRBV11-2; J gene: TRBJ1-3; D gene: TRBD1; clone size: -; CDR3 DNA: TGTGCCAGCAGCTTATACCGCGGGACAGGGCGTTCTGGAAACACCATATATTTT; CDR3 protein: CASSLYRGTGRSGNTIYF
V gene: TRBV3-1/TRBV3-2; J gene: TRBJ2-3; D gene: -; clone size: once; CDR3 DNA: TGTGCCAGCAGCCAAGACCGTACAGGGCTTTACACAGATACGCAGTATTTT; CDR3 protein: CASSQDRTGLYTDTQYF
V gene: TRBV3-1/TRBV3-2; J gene: TRBJ1-1; D gene: TRBD1; clone size: -; CDR3 DNA: TGTGCCAGCAGCGTCAACAGGGGAAACACTGAAGCTTTCTTT; CDR3 protein: CASSVNRGNTEAFF
V gene: TRBV15; J gene: TRBJ2-7; D gene: TRBD1; clone size: -; CDR3 DNA: TGTGCCACCAGCAGGGGAACGGGACAGGGGAACGAGCAGTACTTC; CDR3 protein: CATSRGTGQGNEQYF
V gene: TRBV2; J gene: TRBJ1-2; D gene: -; clone size: -; CDR3 DNA: TGTGCCAGCCGAGACTACTATGGCTACACCTTC; CDR3 protein: CASRDYYGYTF
V gene: TRBV5-5; J gene: TRBJ2-5; D gene: -; clone size: -; CDR3 DNA: TGTGCCAGCAGCTTCCAGAACCAAGAGACCCAGTACTTC; CDR3 protein: CASSFQNQETQYF
V gene: TRBV2; J gene: TRBJ2-2; D gene: TRBD1; clone size: -; CDR3 DNA: TGTGCCAGCAGTGGACAGGGGCCCGGGGAGCTGTTTTTT; CDR3 protein: CASSGQGPGELFF
V gene: TRBV14; J gene: TRBJ1-2; D gene: -; clone size: -; CDR3 DNA: TGTGCCAGCAGCCAGGCAAACGTCGGCAGGGGCTACACCTTC; CDR3 protein: CASSQANVGRGYTF
V gene: TRBV9; J gene: TRBJ2-7; D gene: -; clone size: -; CDR3 DNA: TGTGCCAGCAGCGTAGTTCCGGGATACGAGCAGTACTTC; CDR3 protein: CASSVVPGYEQYF
V gene: TRBV7-2; J gene: TRBJ2-2; D gene: TRBD2; clone size: -; CDR3 DNA: TGTGCCAGCAGCTTGGGACTAGCGGCAGGCGGGGAGCTGTTTTTT; CDR3 protein: CASSLGLAAGGELFF
V gene: TRBV10-3; J gene: TRBJ1-1; D gene: TRBD1; clone size: few; CDR3 DNA: TGTGCCATCAGTGGTACCGACAGGGGGACTGAAGCTTTCTTT; CDR3 protein: CAISGTDRGTEAFF
V gene: TRBV5-1; J gene: TRBJ2-7; D gene: -; clone size: -; CDR3 DNA: TGCGCCAGCAGCTTGGACGGAGGAGGCCCCTCCTACGAGCAGTACTTC; CDR3 protein: CASSLDGGGPSYEQYF
V gene: TRBV3-1/TRBV3-2; J gene: TRBJ2-3; D gene: TRBD1; clone size: -; CDR3 DNA: TGTGCCAGCAGTCCCTCCGGGACAGGGGCAGATACGCAGTATTTT; CDR3 protein: CASSPSGTGADTQYF
V gene: TRBV28; J gene: TRBJ1-2; D gene: -; clone size: once; CDR3 DNA: TGTGCCAGCAGTTTTTGGGGGGTTGGAGGCTACACCTTC; CDR3 protein: CASSFWGVGGYTF
V gene: TRBV4-2; J gene: TRBJ1-2; D gene: TRBD1; clone size: few; CDR3 DNA: TGTGCCAGCAGCCAAGAACAAACAGGGGAATACGGCTACACCTTC; CDR3 protein: CASSQEQTGEYGYTF
V gene: TRBV6-5; J gene: TRBJ1-2; D gene: -; clone size: -; CDR3 DNA: TGTGCCAGCAGAAGCCTTAACTATGGCTACACCTTC; CDR3 protein: CASRSLNYGYTF
V gene: TRBV2; J gene: TRBJ1-1; D gene: -; clone size: -; CDR3 DNA: TGTGCCAGCAGTGTCGTTCGGACTGAAGCTTTCTTT; CDR3 protein: CASSVVRTEAFF
V gene: TRBV14; J gene: TRBJ2-1; D gene: TRBD2; clone size: -; CDR3 DNA: TGTGCCAGCAGCCAAGTACGACTAGCGGGGGCGAGTGAGCAGTTCTTC; CDR3 protein: CASSQVRLAGASEQFF
V gene: TRBV7-2; J gene: TRBJ1-1; D gene: -; clone size: -; CDR3 DNA: TGTGCCAGCAGCCGGACACAGGACACTGAAGCTTTCTTT; CDR3 protein: CASSRTQDTEAFF
V gene: TRBV10-3; J gene: TRBJ2-3; D gene: TRBD2; clone size: -; CDR3 DNA: TGTGCCATCAGAAAACTAGCGGGGGGGCCAACAGATACGCAGTATTTT; CDR3 protein: CAIRKLAGGPTDTQYF
V gene: TRBV5-1; J gene: TRBJ2-1; D gene: TRBD2; clone size: -; CDR3 DNA: TGCGCCAGCAGCTTGGTAAGCGGGGGGGCAGGAGAGCAGTTCTTC; CDR3 protein: CASSLVSGGAGEQFF
V gene: TRBV27; J gene: TRBJ1-6; D gene: -; clone size: -; CDR3 DNA: TGTGCCAGCAGTCCTCTTGGCCGCCAATATAATTCACCCCTCCACTTT; CDR3 protein: CASSPLGRQYNSPLHF
V gene: TRBV5-4; J gene: TRBJ2-7; D gene: -; clone size: -; CDR3 DNA: TGTGCCAGCAGCTTGTATCTGGGCAACGAGCAGTACTTC; CDR3 protein: CASSLYLGNEQYF
V gene: TRBV18; J gene: TRBJ2-7; D gene: -; clone size: -; CDR3 DNA: TGTGCCAGCTCACCACAAGGGGGCTACGAGCAGTACTTC; CDR3 protein: CASSPQGGYEQYF
V gene: TRBV6-5; J gene: TRBJ1-1; D gene: -; clone size: -; CDR3 DNA: TGTGCCAGCAGTTACTCGGCAAACACTGAAGCTTTCTTT; CDR3 protein: CASSYSANTEAFF
V gene: TRBV7-2; J gene: TRBJ2-7; D gene: -; clone size: few; CDR3 DNA: TGTGCCAGCAGCTTTAACGCGCCGACAGGCTGGAGCTCCTACGAGCAGTACTTC; CDR3 protein: CASSFNAPTGWSSYEQYF
V gene: TRBV2; J gene: TRBJ1-5; D gene: -; clone size: -; CDR3 DNA: TGTGCCAGCAGTCCTTGGGGGGGCAATCAGCCCCAGCATTTT; CDR3 protein: CASSPWGGNQPQHF